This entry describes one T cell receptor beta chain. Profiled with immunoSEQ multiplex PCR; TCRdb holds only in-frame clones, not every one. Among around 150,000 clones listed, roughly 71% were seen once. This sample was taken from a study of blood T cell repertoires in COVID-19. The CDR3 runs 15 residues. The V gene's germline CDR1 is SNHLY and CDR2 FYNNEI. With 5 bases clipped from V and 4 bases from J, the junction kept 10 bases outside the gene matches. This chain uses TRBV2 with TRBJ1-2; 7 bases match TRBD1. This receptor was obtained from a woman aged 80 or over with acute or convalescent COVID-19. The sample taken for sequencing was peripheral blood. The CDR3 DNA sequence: TGTGCCAGCAGTAATTACCGGGACAGCAGCTATGGCTACACCTTC. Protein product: CASSNYRDSSYGYTF. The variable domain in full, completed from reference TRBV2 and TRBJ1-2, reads EPEVTQTPSHQVTQMGQEVILRCVPISNHLYFYWYRQILGQKVEFLVSFYNNEISEKSEIFDDQFSVERPDGSNFTLKIRSTKLEDSAMYFCASSNYRDSSYGYTFGSGTRLTVV.